This TCR beta chain stems from a study of CD8 T cells in ankylosing spondylitis (dated by TCRdb to the late 2010s). Looking at the study overall: The study set out to find disease-linked TCR variants by profiling T cell receptor beta repertoires in ankylosing spondylitis patients and healthy donors. The full study cohort was made up of 20 to 25 ankylosing spondylitis patients and roughly 100 healthy donors. Peripheral blood samples were taken, and synovial fluid was additionally collected from ankylosing spondylitis patients.

Sequenced using an Illumina HiSeq 2500. Quantitative 5'-RACE with molecular barcodes was the method used to prepare the TCR beta libraries. On the authors' methods: A new computational method based on a probabilistic model of VDJ rearrangement was used to identify disease-linked TCR variants. TCRdb applied fastp at Q25 and MiXCR to the public reads, then kept only in-frame beta chains. Merged by CDR3 protein, the rows form single entries marked with the most common genes and DNA. The authors' filters were not applied to this entry. The sample data list about 240,000 distinct CDR3 sequences, and 7.5% to 9% of these were observed just once. The ten most abundant clones make up approximately 7% of the sample. Many counts were recorded for this clonotype. This receptor's antigen is unknown. It has no much larger one-base neighbor in the sample; base qualities were not kept. Study-level results and caveats: The disease-linked clones were reported as significantly enriched in matched synovial fluid samples from ankylosing spondylitis patients. Some motif variants were previously reported in synovial fluid and blood of reactive arthritis patients, suggesting common disease-initiation mechanisms. A TCR beta motif of several highly homologous amino acid variants appeared characteristic of blood from ankylosing spondylitis patients. The disease-linked clones had a CD8+ phenotype and were found at relatively low frequencies in peripheral blood.

Looking up the germline V gene yields CDR1 KGHDR and CDR2 SFDVKD. Deletion took 8 bases off V and 5 bases off J, with a span of 12 bases between the germline ends. Including cysteine and phenylalanine, the CDR3 has 13 amino acids. The only DNA kept is the CDR3, 39 bases in frame from the first base. The origin of this receptor is a male donor with ankylosing spondylitis or in good health (not recorded which). The receptor chain draws on TRBV24-1 and TRBJ1-5; a confident D gene designation cannot be given. The sequenced sample was blood, either unsorted or a sorted T cell fraction (not recorded which). The CDR3 protein is CATKKGDYQPQHF. At the DNA level, the sequence is TGTGCCACCAAGAAGGGAGACTATCAGCCCCAGCATTTT.